The 18 T cell receptor beta chains below all came from one sample that was sequenced in a study of blood T cell repertoires in COVID-19. Repertoires were generated with immunoSEQ multiplex PCR, while TCRdb's copy carries only in-frame clones and drops some. The table shows around 100,000 clones, with around four fifths occurring only once. The material sequenced was peripheral blood. The source of these receptors is a woman in her forties with acute or convalescent COVID-19.

The V gene is TRBV9, the J gene TRBJ2-3; TRBD1 might be the D (6 bases). This CDR3 is 18 amino acids long. Trimming removed 2 bases at V and 3 bases at J, with 22 bases between. The germline CDR1 and CDR2 sequences are SGDLS and YYNGEE. CDR3 nucleotides: TGTGCCAGCAGCGTTCTCAGCTCAGGGGCGGGTGGAACAGATACGCAGTATTTT. Translated: CASSVLSSGAGGTDTQYF.

V and J are TRBV6-5 and TRBJ2-3, with 7 bases that match TRBD1. V was clipped by 9 bases and J by 3 bases; unmatched bases: 6. Germline CDR1 is MNHEY and CDR2 is SVGAGI. The CDR3 totals 13 residues. CDR3 in DNA: TGTGCCAGTTACAGGGGCGGAACAGATACGCAGTATTTT. The encoded protein is CASYRGGTDTQYF.

The rearrangement joins TRBV6-5 to TRBJ1-1, with D tentatively TRBD1 (5 bases). Germline CDR1 is MNHEY and CDR2 is SVGAGI. The CDR3 spans 16 residues. Trimming cost V 3 bases and J 2 bases, with 16 bases left between them. CDR3 coding DNA: TGTGCCAGCAGTTATATGGCAGGGAAACAAAACACTGAAGCTTTCTTT. It specifies CASSYMAGKQNTEAFF.

The chain is built from TRBV18 and TRBJ2-2; possibly TRBD2 for D (5 bases). The germline V and J ends were trimmed by 2 bases and 4 bases, with 11 bases remaining between them. This CDR3 region has 15 residues. CDR1 is KGHSH, CDR2 LQKENI, per germline. CDR3 DNA sequence: TGTGCCAGCTCACCATTTCCCGGGGTCACCGGGGAGCTGTTTTTT. This gives the protein CASSPFPGVTGELFF.

This clone showed up just once. This chain connects TRBV9 to TRBJ2-2; 7 nucleotides agree with TRBD1. The germline V gene encodes CDR1 SGDLS and CDR2 YYNGEE. V was clipped by 3 bases and J by 3 bases; unmatched bases: 5. This CDR3 is built from 15 residues. CDR3 bases: TGTGCCAGCAGCGCCCGGGACAGTTACACCGGGGAGCTGTTTTTT. Protein product: CASSARDSYTGELFF. Based on the CDR3 plus reference TRBV9 and TRBJ2-2, the full variable domain is DSGVTQTPKHLITATGQRVTLRCSPRSGDLSVYWYQQSLDQGLQFLIQYYNGEERAKGNILERFSAQQFPDLHSELNLSSLELGDSALYFCASSARDSYTGELFFGEGSRLTVL.

The chain links TRBV6-1 to TRBJ2-3; 8 nucleotides line up with TRBD2. Unmatched junction bases numbered 8, after V lost 3 bases and J lost 6 bases. Germline V gene lookup returns CDR1 MNHNS and CDR2 SASEGT. CDR3 size: 15 residues. Here the CDR3 reads CASSDAGGHIDTQYF. As DNA, the CDR3 is TGTGCCAGCAGTGACGCGGGGGGCCATATCGATACGCAGTATTTT.

This chain joins TRBV5-1 and TRBJ1-2, with D perhaps matching TRBD1 (6 bases). This CDR3 spans 13 amino acids. The germline CDR1 and CDR2 sequences are SGHRS and YFSETQ. V was clipped by 4 bases and J by 10 bases, with 17 bases between them. This CDR3 is CASSPSTGTLYTF. CDR3 in DNA: TGCGCCAGCAGCCCCTCAACAGGGACGCTCTACACCTTC.

The CDR3 loop reads CASSLDYEQYF. Here the CDR3 DNA reads TGTGCCAGCAGTCTAGACTACGAGCAGTACTTC. The J gene is TRBJ2-7, the V gene TRBV6-2 or TRBV6-3; D call uncertain. With 5 bases removed from V and 3 bases from J, the gap between germline ends came to 5 bases. Germline CDR1 is MNHEY and CDR2 is SVGEGT. The CDR3 runs to 11 residues.

This sequence joins TRBV7-9 and TRBJ2-1; no clear D. Germline values: CDR1 SEHNR, CDR2 FQNEAQ (reference sequence). The CDR3 has 15 amino acids. Trimming stripped 6 bases from V and 8 bases from J, with 20 bases between. The CDR3 DNA follows: TGTGCCAGCAGTTCTGTTCTTCTTGCGAAAGATGAGCAGTTCTTC. Translated: CASSSVLLAKDEQFF.

This chain joins TRBV5-4 and TRBJ1-6, with D perhaps TRBD1 (5 bases). The CDR3 is 15 amino acids. Germline-derived CDR1 and CDR2 are SGHNT and YYREEE (reference sequence). Trimming removed 1 base from V and 5 bases from J, with 10 bases in between. The CDR3 here is CASSLWGRDNSPLHF. CDR3 DNA: TGTGCCAGCAGCTTGTGGGGGAGGGATAATTCACCCCTCCACTTT.

The chain combines TRBV12-5 with TRBJ2-3; 7 nucleotides agree with TRBD2. CDR3 length equals 16 residues. Unmatched junction bases numbered 6, after V lost 1 base and J lost 2 bases. In germline, CDR1 is LGHNT, CDR2 FRNRAP. The CDR3 nucleotides are TGTGCTAGTGGTTTGGGCATCGGGACTACCACAGATACGCAGTATTTT. Its translation is CASGLGIGTTTDTQYF.

V gene TRBV18 combines with J gene TRBJ1-2; maybe TRBD1 (6 bases). The CDR3 length is 17 residues. Germline V lookup: CDR1 KGHSH, CDR2 LQKENI. Trimming took 6 bases from V and 8 from J, leaving 28 bases between them. The CDR3 coding sequence is TGTGCCAGCTCCCCATTCCCGGCAGGGGAAGAGACTGGCGGCTACACCTTC. Protein product: CASSPFPAGEETGGYTF.

This sequence joins TRBV5-1 and TRBJ2-3; TRBD2 might be the D (5 bases). The CDR3 length is 13 residues. V gave up 6 bases and J gave up 8 bases, with 16 bases separating them. Germline V CDR1 and CDR2: SGHRS, YFSETQ. CDR3 sequence (DNA): TGCGCCAGCAAGGGCGGCGGACTGTTTACGCAGTATTTT. Translating gives CASKGGGLFTQYF. Full variable domain (remainder filled in from reference TRBV5-1 and TRBJ2-3): KAGVTQTPRYLIKTRGQQVTLSCSPISGHRSVSWYQQTPGQGLQFLFEYFSETQRNKGNFPGRFSGRQFSNSRSEMNVSTLELGDSALYLCASKGGGLFTQYFGPGTRLTVL.

In the case of this clone: Other DNA sequences in this specimen translate into the identical CDR3. This chain connects TRBV30 to TRBJ1-1, with unresolved D. This CDR3 is built from 13 residues. Germline CDR1 is GTSNPN and CDR2 is SVGIG (reference sequence). The V end was cut by 2 bases, the J end by 0 bases, with 7 bases between. The CDR3 nucleotides are TGTGCCTGGAGTCGGCAGGTGAACACTGAAGCTTTCTTT. Translating it yields CAWSRQVNTEAFF.

This chain links TRBV19 with TRBJ1-2, with 10 bases matching TRBD1. Germline trimming cut 6 bases from V and 8 bases from J; bases unmatched to any gene: 15. This CDR3 is built from 16 residues. The V gene's germline CDR1 is LNHDA and CDR2 SQIVND (reference sequence). The CDR3 DNA reads TGTGCCAGTAGGACCTCGACAGGGGGCGCGTCTCGAGGCTACACCTTC. Translated, it gives CASRTSTGGASRGYTF.

The V call is TRBV2, the J call TRBJ1-2, with TRBD1 identical over 10 bases. Trimming took 4 bases from V and 7 from J; bases not matched to a gene: 3. CDR1 is SNHLY, CDR2 FYNNEI, per germline. There are 13 residues in the CDR3. CDR3 sequence (DNA): TGTGCCAGCAGTGGGACAGGGGGACCTGGCTACACCTTC. It codes for CASSGTGGPGYTF.

This chain joins TRBV15 and TRBJ2-7; 9 bases align to TRBD1. V shed 4 bases, J shed 4 bases, and the junction held 14 bases outside the gene matches. This CDR3 has 17 residues. In germline, CDR1 is LNHNV, CDR2 YYDKDF (reference sequence). In nucleotides, the CDR3 is TGTGCCACCAGCAAAAACCTCCCGGGACAGGGTCGGTACGAGCAGTACTTC. This gives the protein CATSKNLPGQGRYEQYF.

The chain has TRBV18 and TRBJ2-3; 9 positions match TRBD2. Germline CDR1 is KGHSH and CDR2 is LQKENI. The CDR3 totals 16 residues. V gave up 4 bases and J gave up 4 bases; unmatched junction bases: 9. CDR3 protein: CASSLRGGGASDTQYF. The CDR3 coding sequence is TGTGCCAGCTCACTCCGCGGCGGGGGGGCATCAGATACGCAGTATTTT. Full variable domain (missing parts from reference TRBV18 and TRBJ2-3): NAGVMQNPRHLVRRRGQEARLRCSPMKGHSHVYWYRQLPEEGLKFMVYLQKENIIDESGMPKERFSAEFPKEGPSILRIQQVVRGDSAAYFCASSLRGGGASDTQYFGPGTRLTVL.